This TCR beta chain was recovered during a study of cytotoxic CD8 clonotypes in ibrutinib-treated CLL. With sequencing, the targeted depth ranged from 1 in 200,000 to 1 in 1 million T cells. Assay: immunoSEQ multiplex PCR; the TCRdb copy retains only in-frame clones and omits some. The sample contains around 52,000 clones, over 55% of which appear only once. Remarks on this clone: The antigen is unknown.

The CDR3 has 14 amino acids. From germline, CDR1 is SGHVS and CDR2 FNYEAQ. V was trimmed by 2 bases and J by 2 bases, leaving 8 bases between them. General study points: Sampling time points were not equivalent between sustained-remission and progressing patients. Baseline values of clonality outstripped age-matched healthy donors and followed circulating CD8+ T-cell counts.

The rearrangement joins TRBV7-6 to TRBJ2-3; D remains unclear. The source of this sequence is a human donor with chronic lymphocytic leukemia. The material sequenced was PBMCs, taken after 24 months of ibrutinib treatment. The CDR3 spells CASSLTSATDTQYF. The CDR3 DNA is TGTGCCAGCAGCTTAACCTCAGCCACAGATACGCAGTATTTT. The full variable domain, rest sourced from reference TRBV7-6 and TRBJ2-3, is GAGVSQSPRYKVTKRGQDVALRCDPISGHVSLYWYRQALGQGPEFLTYFNYEAQQDKSGLPNDRFSAERPEGSISTLTIQRTEQRDSAMYRCASSLTSATDTQYFGPGTRLTVL.